This T cell receptor beta chain was sequenced in a study of shared clonotypes between healthy human individuals. Study-level background: The people who gave samples were two women and three men aged 18 to 49.

The donor population consisted of healthy HIV-negative adults with no recent acute infections or vaccinations. To note about this clone: The antigen is not known.

Method: immunoSEQ multiplex PCR; TCRdb's copy keeps in-frame clones and lacks some. The table includes about 1.1 million clones, roughly 77% detected once. Study-level points and caveats: Larger richness was generally estimated for naive than memory subsets.

What was sequenced was memory CD4+ T cells from PBMCs. The subset here: CD45RA-negative fraction. The sequence was collected from a man aged 18 to 29 in good health. Some clones in this sample may be carry-over from other donors' samples.

This CDR3 reads CASSPRTGPRYGQYF. CDR3 bases: TGCGCCAGCAGCCCCCGGACAGGGCCTCGCTACGGGCAGTACTTC. The chain carries TRBV4-3 and TRBJ2-5; the match to TRBD1 covers 8 bases. The CDR3 is made up of 15 amino acids. The germline V gene encodes CDR1 LGHNA and CDR2 YSLEER. V shed 4 bases, J shed 11 bases, and the junction held 15 bases outside the gene matches.